The subject of this entry is one T cell receptor (beta chain). Its antigen is as yet unknown. This entry is derived from a study of cytomegalovirus exposure and HLA in healthy donors. Background on the study: Under 90% of 398 genotyped donors fell in the Caucasian-associated ancestry cluster. Study observations and caveats: Among TCR beta chains of equal frequency, HLA-associated ones were more clonally expanded in a later analysis.

Between the trimmed V and J ends, which lost 1 base and 3 bases, there was a span of 10 bases. This CDR3 region has 14 residues. CDR1 and CDR2 from the germline V gene are SGHDT and YYEEEE. The PCR made use of 60 Vbeta and 13 Jbeta primers. Repertoires were generated with immunoSEQ multiplex PCR, while TCRdb's copy carries only in-frame clones and drops some. The sample consists of about 140,000 clones, 80% of them appearing once. This chain joins TRBV5-6 and TRBJ1-2, with D possibly being TRBD1 (6 bases). The TCR comes from a male donor in good health and CMV-seronegative. Sequencing was performed on PBMCs. In DNA, the CDR3 is TGTGCCAGCAGCTTGAGGGGGTCTGACTATGGCTACACCTTC. It translates to CASSLRGSDYGYTF.